The clone carrying this T cell receptor (beta chain) has only a few counts. The study reverse transcribed the entire isolated RNA, so it sequenced expressed TCRB transcripts. Sequencing used immunoSEQ multiplex PCR; TCRdb keeps in-frame clones, though not all of them. The sample contains roughly 310,000 clones, approximately 10% of which appear only once. CDR3 length equals 13 residues. V dropped 1 base and J dropped 6 bases, with 9 bases sitting between them. Per the germline V gene, CDR1 is SGHTA and CDR2 is FQGNSA. This entry is derived from a study of beta chain features in type 1 diabetes. Sequenced material: naive CD4+ T cells from blood. The TCR was taken from a woman aged 25 to 39 in good health. This chain uses TRBV7-2 with TRBJ2-5, with D possibly TRBD1 on 7 matching bases. CDR3 bases: TGTGCCAGCAGCTTAGGGAGGGGGCAGACCCAGTACTTC. Translation gives CASSLGRGQTQYF.